This T cell receptor (beta chain) was obtained from a study of blood T cell repertoires in COVID-19. Study in general: COVID-19 samples collected from the United States, Italy and Spain covered acute and convalescent phases. PBMCs, B-cell-depleted T cells, or T cells were the source of the cDNA or gDNA that made up the material.

Participant ages covered about 18 to 95 years across 24 US areas. Sequenced by immunoSEQ multiplex PCR; TCRdb stores in-frame clones only, minus some. This sample has over 150,000 clones, with approximately 78% found just once. The CDR3 totals 14 residues. The V end was cut by 5 bases, the J end by 2 bases, with 12 bases between. The germline gives CDR1 MDHEN, CDR2 SYDVKM. This clone was picked up many times. The sequence derives from a woman aged 45-65 years who had recovered from COVID-19. The rearrangement uses TRBV28 and TRBJ1-2; D is uncertain. The material sequenced was PBMCs or T cells enriched from blood (not recorded which). The CDR3 DNA is TGTGCCAGCAGTGGAGACGGTGAGAACTATGGCTACACCTTC. Translation: CASSGDGENYGYTF.